This T cell receptor (beta chain) was captured in a study of monozygotic twins with inflammatory bowel disease. Study findings and constraints: No discrimination was achieved between different T cell subtypes. Relative clonotype sharing with others was diminished in IBD patients versus healthy twins, particularly with disease activity.

TCRdb reworked the 5' RACE reads into one entry per CDR3 protein, no DNA. The sample has under 350,000 distinct CDR3 sequences. A note on this clonotype: Its antigen is currently unknown.

CDR3 length: 14 amino acids. Germline V gene data show CDR1 as ENHRY and CDR2 as SYGVKD. This clonotype was sampled from a human donor with ulcerative colitis or Crohn's disease, or a healthy co-twin of an affected twin (not recorded which). The V and J genes are TRBV10-3 and TRBJ1-2; no DNA is available, so the TRBD1 call from TCRdb remains unchecked. Sequenced input: blood. CDR3 residues: CAISVEQGAHGYTF.